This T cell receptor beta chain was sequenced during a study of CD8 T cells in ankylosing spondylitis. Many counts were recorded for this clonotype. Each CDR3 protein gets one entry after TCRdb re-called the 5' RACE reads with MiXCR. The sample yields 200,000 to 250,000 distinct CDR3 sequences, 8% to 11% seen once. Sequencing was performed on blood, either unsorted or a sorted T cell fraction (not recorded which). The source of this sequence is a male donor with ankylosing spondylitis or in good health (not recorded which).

The CDR3 bases are TGTGCCAGCAGACTAACCGGGACTAGCTCCTACGAGCAGTACTTC. It is translated as CASRLTGTSSYEQYF. The chain links TRBV7-2 to TRBJ2-7, with 8 positions matching TRBD2. V gave up 6 bases and J gave up 0 bases; unmatched junction bases: 7. CDR3 length: 15 amino acids. Germline CDR1 SGHTA, CDR2 FQGNSA.